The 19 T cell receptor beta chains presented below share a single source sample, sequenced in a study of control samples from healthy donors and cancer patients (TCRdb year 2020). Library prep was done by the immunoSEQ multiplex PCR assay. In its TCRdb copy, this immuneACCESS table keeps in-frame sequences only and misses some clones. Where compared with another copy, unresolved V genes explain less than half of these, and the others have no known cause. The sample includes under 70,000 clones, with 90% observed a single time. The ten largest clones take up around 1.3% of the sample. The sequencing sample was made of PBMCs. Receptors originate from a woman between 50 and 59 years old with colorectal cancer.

The CDR3, as DNA: TGTGCCTGGAGTGTACCTCACAACAGGGGGAATTCACCCCTCCACTTT. It codes for CAWSVPHNRGNSPLHF. V usage is TRBV30 and J usage is TRBJ1-6, with 8 bases identical to TRBD1. Per germline, CDR1 GTSNPN and CDR2 SVGIG (reference sequence). V dropped 0 bases and J dropped 7; count of bases not matched to a gene: 8. The CDR3 has 16 amino acids. The full variable domain, in which reference TRBV30 and TRBJ1-6 provide the parts outside the CDR3, is SQTIHQWPATLVQPVGSPLSLECTVEGTSNPNLYWYRQAAGRGLQLLFYSVGIGQISSEVPQNLSASRPQDRQFILSSKKLLLSDSGFYLCAWSVPHNRGNSPLHFGNGTRLTVT.

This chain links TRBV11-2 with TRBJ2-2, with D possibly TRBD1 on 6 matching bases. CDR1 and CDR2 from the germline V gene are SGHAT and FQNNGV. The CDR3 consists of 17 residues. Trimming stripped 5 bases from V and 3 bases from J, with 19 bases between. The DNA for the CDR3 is TGTGCCAGCAGCAAAAGGGGGTTCCAGGGAGACACCGGGGAGCTGTTTTTT. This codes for CASSKRGFQGDTGELFF.

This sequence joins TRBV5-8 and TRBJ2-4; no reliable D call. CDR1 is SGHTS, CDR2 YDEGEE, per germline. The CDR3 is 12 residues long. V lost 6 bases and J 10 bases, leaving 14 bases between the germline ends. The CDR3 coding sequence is TGTGCCAGCACAAGGGTAGGACGGATTCAGTACTTC. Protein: CASTRVGRIQYF.

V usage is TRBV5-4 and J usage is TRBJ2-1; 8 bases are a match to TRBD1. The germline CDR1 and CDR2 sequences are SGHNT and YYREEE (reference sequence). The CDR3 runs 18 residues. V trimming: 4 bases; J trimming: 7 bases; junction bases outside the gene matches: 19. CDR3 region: CASSPRGATGAGINEQFF. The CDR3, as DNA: TGTGCCAGCAGCCCCCGCGGCGCGACAGGGGCCGGGATAAATGAGCAGTTCTTC.

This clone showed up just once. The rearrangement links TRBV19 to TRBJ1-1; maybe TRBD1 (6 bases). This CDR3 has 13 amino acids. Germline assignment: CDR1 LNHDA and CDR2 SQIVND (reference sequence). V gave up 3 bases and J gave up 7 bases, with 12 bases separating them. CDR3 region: CASSILRGSEAFF. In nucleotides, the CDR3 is TGTGCCAGTAGTATCCTGAGGGGGAGTGAAGCTTTCTTT.

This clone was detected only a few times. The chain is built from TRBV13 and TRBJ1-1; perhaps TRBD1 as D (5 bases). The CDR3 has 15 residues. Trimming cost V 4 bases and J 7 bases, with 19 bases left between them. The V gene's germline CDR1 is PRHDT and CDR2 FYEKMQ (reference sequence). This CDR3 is CASSSTRDLQIEAFF. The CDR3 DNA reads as TGTGCCAGCAGCTCGACCCGGGACCTTCAAATTGAAGCTTTCTTT.

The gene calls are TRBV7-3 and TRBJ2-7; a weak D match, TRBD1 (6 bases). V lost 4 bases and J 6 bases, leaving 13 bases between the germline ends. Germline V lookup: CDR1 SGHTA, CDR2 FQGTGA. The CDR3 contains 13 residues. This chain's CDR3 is CASSSRTDAEQYF. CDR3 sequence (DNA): TGTGCCAGCAGCTCCCGGACAGATGCCGAGCAGTACTTC.

The CDR3: CASSRWVGETQYF. The CDR3 coding sequence is TGTGCCAGCAGCCGCTGGGTAGGAGAGACCCAGTACTTC. The chain joins TRBV5-4 to TRBJ2-5; D gene ambiguous. Trimming removed 4 bases at V and 4 bases at J, with 11 bases between. Per germline, CDR1 SGHNT and CDR2 YYREEE (reference sequence). The CDR3 totals 13 residues.

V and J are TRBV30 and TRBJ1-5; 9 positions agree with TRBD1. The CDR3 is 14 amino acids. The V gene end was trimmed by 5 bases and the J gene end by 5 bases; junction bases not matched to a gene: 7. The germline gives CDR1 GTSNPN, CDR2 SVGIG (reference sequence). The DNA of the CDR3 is TGTGCCTGGGGAACAGGGGGCGCGTATCAGCCCCAGCATTTT. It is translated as CAWGTGGAYQPQHF.

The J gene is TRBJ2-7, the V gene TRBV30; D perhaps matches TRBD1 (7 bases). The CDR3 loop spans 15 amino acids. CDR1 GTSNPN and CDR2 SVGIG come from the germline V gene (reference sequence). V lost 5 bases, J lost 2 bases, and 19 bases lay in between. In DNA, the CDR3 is TGTGCCTGGGGAACCGGACAGGCGGGACCCTACGAGCAGTACTTC. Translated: CAWGTGQAGPYEQYF.

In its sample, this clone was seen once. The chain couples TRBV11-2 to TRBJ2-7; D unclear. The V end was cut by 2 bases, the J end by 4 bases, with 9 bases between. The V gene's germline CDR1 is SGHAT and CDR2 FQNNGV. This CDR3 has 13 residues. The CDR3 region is CASSLQAFYEQYF. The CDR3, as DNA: TGTGCCAGCAGCTTACAGGCCTTTTACGAGCAGTACTTC.

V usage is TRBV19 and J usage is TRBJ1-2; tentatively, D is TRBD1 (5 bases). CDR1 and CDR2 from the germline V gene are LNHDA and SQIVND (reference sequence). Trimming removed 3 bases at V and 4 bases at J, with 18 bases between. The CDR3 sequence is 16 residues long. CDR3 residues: CASSITATAGAYGYTF. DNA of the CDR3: TGTGCCAGTAGTATTACAGCCACCGCCGGGGCCTATGGCTACACCTTC.

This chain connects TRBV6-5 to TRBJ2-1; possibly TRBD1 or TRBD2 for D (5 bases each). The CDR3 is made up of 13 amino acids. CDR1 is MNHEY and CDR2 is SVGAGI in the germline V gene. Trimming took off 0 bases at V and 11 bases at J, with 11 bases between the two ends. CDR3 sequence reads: CASSYSTGTQQFF. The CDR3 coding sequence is TGTGCCAGCAGTTACTCGACGGGGACCCAGCAGTTCTTC.

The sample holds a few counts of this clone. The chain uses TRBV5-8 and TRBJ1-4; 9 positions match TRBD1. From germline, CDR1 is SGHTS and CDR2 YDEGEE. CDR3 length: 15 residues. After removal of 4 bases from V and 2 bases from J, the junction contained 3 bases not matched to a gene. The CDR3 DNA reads TGTGCCAGCAGCACAGGACAGGGGACTAATGAAAAACTGTTTTTT. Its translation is CASSTGQGTNEKLFF.

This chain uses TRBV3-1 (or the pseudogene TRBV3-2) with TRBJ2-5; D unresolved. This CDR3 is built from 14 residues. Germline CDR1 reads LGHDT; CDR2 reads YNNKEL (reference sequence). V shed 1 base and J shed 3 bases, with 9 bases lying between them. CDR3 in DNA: TGTGCCAGCAGCCAAGTTTCCGGCGAAGAGACCCAGTACTTC. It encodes CASSQVSGEETQYF.

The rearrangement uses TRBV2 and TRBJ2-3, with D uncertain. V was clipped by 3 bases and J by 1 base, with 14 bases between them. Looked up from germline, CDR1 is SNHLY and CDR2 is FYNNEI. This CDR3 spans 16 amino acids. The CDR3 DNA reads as TGTGCCAGCAGTGATTTAAGCAGGTCGGGCACAGATACGCAGTATTTT. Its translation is CASSDLSRSGTDTQYF.

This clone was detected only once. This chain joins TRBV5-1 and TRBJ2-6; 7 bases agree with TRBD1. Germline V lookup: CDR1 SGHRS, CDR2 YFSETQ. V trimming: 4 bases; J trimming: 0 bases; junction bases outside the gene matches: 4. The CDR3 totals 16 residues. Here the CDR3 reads CASSHGTDSGANVLTF. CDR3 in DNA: TGCGCCAGCAGCCACGGGACAGACTCTGGGGCCAACGTCCTGACTTTC.

CDR3 protein: CATSSDRVNTEAFF. The CDR3 coding sequence is TGTGCCACCAGCAGCGACAGGGTGAACACTGAAGCTTTCTTT. The chain carries TRBV15 and TRBJ1-1, with 7 positions matching TRBD1. This CDR3 has 14 residues. V lost 3 bases and J lost 0; bases outside the gene matches: 1. CDR1 is LNHNV, CDR2 YYDKDF, per germline (reference sequence).

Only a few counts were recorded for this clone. As DNA, the CDR3 is TGTGCCAGCAGCCAAGTTGTGGTGGGGGGCGTCCAAGAGACCCAGTACTTC. Translated, it gives CASSQVVVGGVQETQYF. The chain couples TRBV3-1 (or the pseudogene TRBV3-2) to TRBJ2-5; the D gene could be TRBD1 or TRBD2 (6 bases each). Germline V gene data show CDR1 as LGHDT and CDR2 as YNNKEL (reference sequence). The CDR3 sequence is 17 residues long. Trimming pared 1 base from V and 1 base from J, leaving 16 bases between.